This paragraph covers one TCR beta chain sequence. No antigen is known for it. The data belong to a study of Ad26.COV2.S vaccination and SARS-CoV-2 variants. For the study at large: In the study, Ad26.COV2.S was injected intramuscularly once, or twice 56 days apart.

The treatment here: around 19 received Ad26.COV2.S at low or high dose, single or two shots; 5 received placebo; per-sample allocation not given. The samples date from day 63 after the first vaccine or placebo injection. The vaccine antigen was prefusion-stabilized Wuhan SARS-CoV-2 spike. Study-wide results and caveats: Overall T cell responses may have been underestimated by the analyses of TCR breadth and depth. The study found higher spike-specific TCR breadth in vaccine than placebo recipients.

The CDR3 totals 16 residues. The V segment lost 5 bases and the J segment 5 bases; nucleotides outside the gene matches: 8. Germline V CDR1 and CDR2: LGHDT, YNNKEL (reference sequence). Profiled with immunoSEQ multiplex PCR; TCRdb holds only in-frame clones, not every one. The sample includes some 450,000 clones, about 90% of them seen just once. The starting material was peripheral blood, obtained in a trial of Ad26.COV2.S vaccine versus placebo. The genes are TRBV3-1 (or the pseudogene TRBV3-2) and TRBJ2-7; 14 bases align to TRBD2. This TCR was recovered from a person aged 18 to 65 who received the Ad26.COV2.S COVID-19 vaccine or a placebo. Here the CDR3 DNA reads TGTGCCAGCAGCGACAGACTAGCGGGAGGGCCCCACGAGCAGTACTTC. Amino acid sequence: CASSDRLAGGPHEQYF.